What follows are 20 T cell receptor beta chains derived from one specimen sequenced in a study of human T cells and chemical hapten exposure. MiXCR, applied by TCRdb to the 5' RACE reads, yields one record per CDR3 protein. The table has about 120,000 distinct CDR3 sequences, 15% to 20% seen once. From whole blood left unfractionated, total RNA was extracted. The receptors were sampled from a human donor in good health.

This clonotype was counted a few times. V gene TRBV2 combines with J gene TRBJ1-5, with 7 positions matching TRBD1. Germline CDR1 and CDR2: SNHLY and FYNNEI. J was trimmed by 7 bases and V by 2 bases; bases with no gene match: 11. The CDR3 length is 16 residues. The CDR3 coding sequence is TGTGCCAGCAGTGAAACGGCAGGGGGAAGTCAACAGCCCCAGCATTTT. Translation: CASSETAGGSQQPQHF. The complete variable domain, with remaining parts taken from reference TRBV2 and TRBJ1-5, reads EPEVTQTPSHQVTQMGQEVILRCVPISNHLYFYWYRQILGQKVEFLVSFYNNEISEKSEIFDDQFSVERPDGSNFTLKIRSTKLEDSAMYFCASSETAGGSQQPQHFGDGTRLSIL.

This rearrangement joins TRBV28 to TRBJ1-1; 7 bases agree with TRBD1. Germline V gives CDR1 MDHEN, CDR2 SYDVKM. The CDR3 runs 14 residues. V was clipped by 7 bases and J by 2 bases; unmatched bases: 7. DNA for the CDR3: TGTGCCAGCACCACCCTAGGGGGCAACACTGAAGCTTTCTTT. Its protein product is CASTTLGGNTEAFF.

The J gene is TRBJ2-3, the V gene TRBV5-1; 13 bases map to TRBD2. The junction had 8 bases not matched to a gene; V was cut back by 5 bases and J by 5 bases. Germline V lookup: CDR1 SGHRS, CDR2 YFSETQ. The CDR3 extends over 16 amino acids. In DNA, the CDR3 is TGCGCCAGCAGTTACACTAGCGGGAGGGCCATAGATACGCAGTATTTT. Its protein is CASSYTSGRAIDTQYF.

This clonotype showed up just a few times. The chain has TRBV21-1 and TRBJ2-5. TRBV21-1 is flagged as a pseudogene. This CDR3 has 15 amino acids. CDR3 DNA: TGTGCCAGCAGCAAAGGACGGCCGGTCCAAGAGACCCAGTACTTC. Its translation is CASSKGRPVQETQYF.

The sample holds a few counts of this clonotype. This chain uses TRBV2 with TRBJ1-6; the D gene is possibly TRBD1 (6 bases). Germline CDR1 is SNHLY and CDR2 is FYNNEI. Trimming cost V 4 bases and J 0 bases, with 16 bases left between them. The CDR3 runs to 18 residues. CDR3 sequence: CASSGPTEGGSYNSPLHF. The CDR3 coding sequence is TGTGCCAGCAGTGGCCCCACAGAAGGGGGCTCCTATAATTCACCCCTCCACTTT.

The J gene is TRBJ2-7, the V gene TRBV24-1; no firm D call. The CDR3 extends over 11 amino acids. Trimming removed 9 bases at V and 4 bases at J, with 9 bases between. CDR1 and CDR2 from the germline V gene are KGHDR and SFDVKD. The CDR3 region is CATGNAYEQYF. CDR3 DNA sequence: TGTGCCACCGGCAACGCTTACGAGCAGTACTTC.

This clonotype showed up just a few times. The chain is built from TRBV12-3 or TRBV12-4 and TRBJ1-3; maybe TRBD1 (6 bases). Trimming took 6 bases from V and 2 from J, leaving 14 bases between them. The CDR3 sequence is 15 residues long. The CDR3 nucleotides are TGTGCCAGCAGCCTAGCAGGGGCGACTGGAAACACCATATATTTT. This encodes CASSLAGATGNTIYF.

This clonotype was found a few times. The CDR3 DNA reads TGCGCCAGCAGCGCCTCAAGCAACACTGAAGCTTTCTTT. This codes for CASSASSNTEAFF. This rearrangement joins TRBV5-1 to TRBJ1-1; D not certain. This CDR3 region has 13 residues. Trimming cost V 4 bases and J 2 bases, with 9 bases left between them. Germline CDR1 is SGHRS and CDR2 is YFSETQ. The whole variable domain, remainder taken from reference TRBV5-1 and TRBJ1-1, is KAGVTQTPRYLIKTRGQQVTLSCSPISGHRSVSWYQQTPGQGLQFLFEYFSETQRNKGNFPGRFSGRQFSNSRSEMNVSTLELGDSALYLCASSASSNTEAFFGQGTRLTVV.

The chain carries TRBV20-1 and TRBJ2-5; TRBD1 matches 9 bases. The junction had 21 bases not matched to a gene; V was cut back by 3 bases and J by 4 bases. Germline V CDR1 and CDR2: DFQATT, SNEGSKA (reference sequence). The CDR3 spans 19 residues. The CDR3 region is CSASPFSGTGIAGRETQYF. The CDR3 nucleotides are TGCAGTGCTAGTCCCTTCTCCGGGACAGGGATCGCTGGAAGAGAGACCCAGTACTTC.

This chain connects TRBV7-9 to TRBJ2-6; unclear D gene. CDR1 is SEHNR and CDR2 is FQNEAQ in the germline V gene (reference sequence). The CDR3 runs 15 residues. The V and J ends lost 5 bases and 2 bases respectively, with 10 bases between them. Here the CDR3 DNA reads TGTGCCAGCAGCCTAGACCTAGCTGGGGCCAACGTCCTGACTTTC. Its translation is CASSLDLAGANVLTF. The full variable domain, its missing parts supplied by reference TRBV7-9 and TRBJ2-6, is DTGVSQNPRHKITKRGQNVTFRCDPISEHNRLYWYRQTLGQGPEFLTYFQNEAQLEKSRLLSDRFSAERPKGSFSTLEIQRTEQGDSAMYLCASSLDLAGANVLTFGAGSRLTVL.

About this clonotype itself: Compared with germline, one end of the junction differs, possibly owing to a read error. The chain recombines TRBV7-7 with TRBJ2-2, with D perhaps being TRBD1 or TRBD2 (5 bases each). Germline V gives CDR1 SSHAT, CDR2 FNYEAQ (reference sequence). This CDR3 is 13 amino acids long. CDR3 amino acids: CASSLALGAELFF. In DNA form, the CDR3 reads TGTGCTAGCAGCTTAGCGCTCGGGGCGGAGCTGTTTTTT.

The chain is built from TRBV7-9 and TRBJ1-4, with D possibly matching TRBD1 (6 bases). The V gene's germline CDR1 is SEHNR and CDR2 FQNEAQ (reference sequence). This CDR3 contains 16 residues. V shed 4 bases and J shed 2 bases, with 14 bases lying between them. The CDR3 is CASSYIQGTTNEKLFF. Written as DNA, the CDR3 is TGTGCCAGCAGCTACATACAGGGTACTACTAATGAAAAACTGTTTTTT. The variable domain in full, with the rest retrieved from reference TRBV7-9 and TRBJ1-4, is DTGVSQNPRHKITKRGQNVTFRCDPISEHNRLYWYRQTLGQGPEFLTYFQNEAQLEKSRLLSDRFSAERPKGSFSTLEIQRTEQGDSAMYLCASSYIQGTTNEKLFFGSGTQLSVL.

CDR3: CASSFDISGANVLTF. CDR3 coding DNA: TGTGCCAGCAGCTTTGATATCTCTGGGGCCAACGTCCTGACTTTC. The V gene is TRBV5-4, the J gene TRBJ2-6; D is unresolved. This CDR3 region has 15 residues. The V gene's germline CDR1 is SGHNT and CDR2 YYREEE (reference sequence). V was trimmed by 2 bases and J by 0 bases, leaving 6 bases between them.

The rearrangement joins TRBV6-6 to TRBJ1-3, with unresolved D. CDR1 and CDR2 (germline): MNHNY, SVGAGI (reference sequence). With 2 bases removed from V and 3 bases from J, the gap between germline ends came to 11 bases. The CDR3 covers 15 residues. The CDR3 is CASSYEGTSGNTIYF. The CDR3 DNA sequence: TGTGCCAGCAGTTACGAGGGTACCAGTGGAAACACCATATATTTT.

This clonotype was observed a handful of times. The chain carries TRBV7-9 and TRBJ1-6; the D is unclear. Germline assignment: CDR1 SEHNR and CDR2 FQNEAQ (reference sequence). CDR3 length: 14 residues. Trimming removed 1 base at V and 9 bases at J, with 10 bases between. The CDR3 sequence: CASSLDPGGSPLHF. DNA for the CDR3: TGTGCCAGCAGCTTAGATCCCGGTGGTTCACCCCTCCACTTT.

This CDR3 is CASSWRGSGYTF. The DNA for the CDR3 is TGTGCCAGCAGTTGGAGGGGTAGTGGCTACACCTTC. The rearrangement uses TRBV6-2 or TRBV6-3 and TRBJ1-2, with D tentatively TRBD1 (5 bases). CDR3 length: 12 residues. Trimming shortened V by 4 bases and J by 7 bases, and 10 bases separated the two germline ends. Germline assignment: CDR1 MNHEY and CDR2 SVGEGT.

On this clonotype: The missing conserved phenylalanine or tryptophan at the end of this CDR3 makes a read error likely. The chain couples TRBV2 to TRBJ1-1; 10 bases match TRBD1. J lost 5 bases, V lost 7 bases, and 7 bases had no gene match. This CDR3 is 14 amino acids long. The germline V gene has CDR1 SNHLY and CDR2 FYNNEI. For the CDR3, the DNA is TGTGCCAGCACCGCCGGGACAGGGGAGACTGAAGCTTTCCTT. Amino acids: CASTAGTGETEAFL.

V usage is TRBV4-1 and J usage is TRBJ1-3, with 7 bases fitting TRBD1. Germline assignment: CDR1 MGHRA and CDR2 YSYEKL. CDR3 length equals 17 residues. V was pared by 0 bases and J by 0 bases, with 5 bases of the junction left unmatched. The CDR3 DNA reads TGCGCCAGCAGCCAAGATCCGACAGGGAACTCTGGAAACACCATATATTTT. Its translation is CASSQDPTGNSGNTIYF.

V usage is TRBV9 and J usage is TRBJ1-1; no definite D call. Trimming took 0 bases from V and 1 from J, leaving 7 bases between them. From germline, CDR1 is SGDLS and CDR2 YYNGEE. The CDR3 totals 14 residues. CDR3 in amino acids: CASSVGAGNTEAFF. Written as DNA, the CDR3 is TGTGCCAGCAGCGTAGGTGCAGGGAACACTGAAGCTTTCTTT.

The sample holds a few counts of this clonotype. The chain has TRBV3-1 and TRBJ2-2; 7 bases map to TRBD1. This CDR3 comprises 16 residues. CDR1 and CDR2 from the germline V gene are LGHDT and YNNKEL (reference sequence). J gave up 0 bases and V 0 bases, and 1 base lay outside the gene matches. The DNA for the CDR3 is TGTGCCAGCAGCCAAGATGGGACAGCGAACACCGGGGAGCTGTTTTTT. Translating it yields CASSQDGTANTGELFF.